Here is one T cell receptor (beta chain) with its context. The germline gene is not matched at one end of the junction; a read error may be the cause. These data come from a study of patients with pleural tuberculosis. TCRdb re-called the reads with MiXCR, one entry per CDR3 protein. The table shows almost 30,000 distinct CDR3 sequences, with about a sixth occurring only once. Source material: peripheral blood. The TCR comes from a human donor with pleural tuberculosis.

The CDR3 is CASSTEYSYEQGF. CDR3 coding DNA: TGTGCCAGCAGTACAGAATATTCCTACGAGCAGGGCTTC. The chain combines TRBV6-1 with TRBJ2-7, with a possible D match to TRBD1 (5 bases). Germline CDR1 reads MNHNS; CDR2 reads SASEGT. The CDR3 extends over 13 amino acids.